The present entry profiles one T cell receptor beta chain with its context. Its specificity is unknown. Measured with immunoSEQ multiplex PCR; TCRdb has only the in-frame clones, and not every one. Of approximately 85,000 clones in the sample, roughly four fifths were seen once. Germline-derived CDR1 and CDR2 are MNHEY and SVGAGI. Trimming shortened V by 6 bases and J by 0 bases, and 14 bases separated the two germline ends. This CDR3 is 15 amino acids long. No infections or other immune events were documented during collection. The data stem from a study of identifying expanded T cells in peripheral blood. Overall study results and limits: Differentially abundant clones: about 1.2 between replicates, approximately 15 at around 2 weeks, over 18 at four.

The chain has TRBV6-5 and TRBJ1-2, with a possible D match to TRBD1 (5 bases). The specimen sequenced was blood. The origin of this receptor is a person between 18 and 75 years old in good health. DNA for the CDR3: TGTGCCAGCAGACAAACAGGACAAACTAACTATGGCTACACCTTC. Amino acid sequence: CASRQTGQTNYGYTF.